This entry describes one T cell receptor (beta chain). Its antigen remains unknown. This CDR3 has 14 amino acids. V was trimmed by 5 bases and J by 0 bases, leaving 11 bases between them. Per the germline V gene, CDR1 is SGHTA and CDR2 is FQGNSA. The study ran its PCR with 60 Vbeta and 13 Jbeta primers. Method: immunoSEQ multiplex PCR; TCRdb's copy keeps in-frame clones and lacks some. There are some 200,000 clones in the sample; 84% occur only once, and around 2.8% lies in the top ten. The sample belongs to a study of cytomegalovirus exposure and HLA in healthy donors. Across the whole study: Of around 400 genotyped donors, around 80% grouped in the Caucasian-associated ancestry cluster.

Whole-study findings and limits: Later analysis found that TCR beta chains associated with HLA were more clonally expanded than other, equally common chains. A later analysis reportedly found that, within productive TCRs, an Asian-associated ancestry cluster had fewer N-insertions than the mean observed across the roughly 730 donors. A later analysis appeared to link common viral pathogens to several of the most significant clusters.

This sequence originates from a woman in her forties or fifties in good health and CMV-seropositive. The sequenced material came from PBMCs. This chain joins TRBV7-2 and TRBJ2-7; D is possibly TRBD1 (5 bases). CDR3 coding DNA: TGTGCCAGCAGCCCACAGGAATCCTCCTACGAGCAGTACTTC. This codes for CASSPQESSYEQYF.